The T cell receptor (beta chain) under discussion was sequenced for a study of shared clonotypes between healthy human individuals. Each subset's genomic DNA was split evenly across several immunoSEQ plates. Using immunoSEQ multiplex PCR, the repertoire was profiled, and TCRdb retains in-frame clones only, with some absent. The data contain approximately 1.9 million clones, 80% to 95% of them singletons. Naive CD8 cells were CD45RO-negative, positively selected for CCR7, excluding terminally differentiated effector memory CD45RA+ cells. Donors were Caucasian adults residing in Nashville, Tennessee, USA. Germline loops: CDR1 SNHLY, CDR2 FYNNEI. This CDR3 region has 13 residues. V lost 3 bases, J lost 5 bases, and 8 bases lay in between.

The source material was naive CD8+ T cells from PBMCs. This clonotype was sampled from a man between 18 and 29 years old in good health. Some clones in this sample may be carry-over from other donors' samples. The V and J genes are TRBV2 and TRBJ1-5; D is possibly TRBD1 (5 bases). DNA of the CDR3: TGTGCCAGCAGTGATGGGGCCTATCAGCCCCAGCATTTT. Amino acid sequence: CASSDGAYQPQHF.